This T cell receptor (beta chain) was retrieved from a study of T cell responses to AZD1222 COVID-19 vaccine (dated by TCRdb to the early 2020s). Turning to the overall study: A total of just over 230 trial participants underwent TCR sequencing, of whom around 210 had received two doses of AZD1222 and 26 had received two doses of the MenACWY control vaccine. Trial participants were enrolled into age subgroups of 18-55, 56-69 and 70-plus years, which contained approximately 150, 28 and 58 TCR-sequenced participants, respectively.

About this clone: Its antigen is currently not known. No base-level quality is on record; no much larger clone is a single base apart.

Overall study outcomes, separate from this receptor: Spike-specific TCR breadth and depth rose significantly after two AZD1222 doses compared with day 0 and with MenACWY recipients. Nearly half of unique spike-specific TCRs reportedly recognized epitopes outside regions mutated in the B.1.351 and B.1.1.7 variants. Participants were mostly white British and included more females than males, and it was suggested by the authors that clonal diversity may have been underestimated. Because no day 14 peak-response samples were available, repertoires were characterized only after the peak T cell response. Conclusions about previously exposed vaccinees were limited because only six or seven AZD1222 recipients were SARS-CoV-2 seropositive at baseline. In the small 56-69-year group, the increase in depth fell short of significance, most likely because of low power. The vaccine-associated CD4 TCRs covered the entire spike protein, and the dominant responses fell in regions 160-218 and 743-854.

There are 16 amino acids in the CDR3, from cysteine to phenylalanine inclusive. The kept DNA is CDR3 alone, 48 bases in frame from the first base. Reading the germline V gene gives CDR1 MNHNS and CDR2 SASEGT. V loses 3 bases, J loses 0 bases, and the germline ends lie 12 bases apart. The CDR3 regions of human TCRbeta chains were subjected to immunosequencing. The study's processing was this. Repertoire TCRs were checked for matches against a reference library of SARS-CoV-2-specific TCRs that had been generated using the MIRA antigen-specificity platform. Breadth was defined as the fraction of unique TCRs that were SARS-CoV-2-associated. Depth was defined as the fraction of total T cells that were SARS-CoV-2-associated. Using the MIRA data, every spike-specific TCR was mapped to the spike region that the TCR reacted to and assigned to either a CD4 or a CD8 class. Log10-transformed breadth and depth values were compared by one-way ANOVA with Sidak's multiple comparisons tests. Sourced from immuneACCESS, this table was stored by TCRdb with only in-frame sequences that have V and J called. A share of the clones is absent; for the studies checked, an unresolved V gene accounts for under half, and the remainder has no known explanation. D and trimming were read from the DNA, whereas the V and J calls and clone size are those reported in that table. This sample gives 130,000 to 150,000 clones in total; roughly 86% of them show up just once. The ten largest account for roughly 5.4% of the sample.

Taken with the paper, the label for time point translates to: about 28 days (+/-7) after the second vaccine dose. What the treatment or condition label conveys for this sample: meningococcal conjugate vaccine given as trial control. Vaccinee samples were obtained from the UK trials COV001 and COV002, which included a single-blind randomized controlled phase 2/3 trial of AZD1222 (ChAdOx1 nCoV-19) in healthy adults. Trial participant PBMC samples were collected at day 0 and day 28 after the second dose for TCRbeta chain sequencing. This clonotype originated in an adult who received the MenACWY meningococcal vaccine as a control. The sample was peripheral blood, taken 28 days after the second dose of the MenACWY control vaccine. The chain employs TRBV6-1 and TRBJ1-3, and perhaps TRBD1 as D gene, on 6 matching bases. The DNA sequence is TGTGCCAGCAGTGAGAACACAGGGATCTCTGGAAACACCATATATTTT. This codes for CASSENTGISGNTIYF.